Following are 29 T cell receptor beta chains from one sample sequenced in a study of T cell responses to AZD1222 COVID-19 vaccine. The method was immunoSEQ multiplex PCR; TCRdb's version includes in-frame clones alone and lacks a portion of them. The table records over 100,000 clones, approximately 86% of them present only once. Sequencing was performed on peripheral blood, taken on day 0 of AZD1222 vaccination. These receptors originate from an adult in good health.

The rearrangement links TRBV7-2 to TRBJ2-4; D is undetermined. The CDR3 totals 13 residues. V was clipped by 5 bases and J by 7 bases, with 12 bases between them. Germline V gene data show CDR1 as SGHTA and CDR2 as FQGNSA. The CDR3 DNA reads as TGTGCCAGCAGCACAAGCCGGGCTAACATTCAGTACTTC. Amino acids: CASSTSRANIQYF.

The rearrangement links TRBV28 to TRBJ1-5, with D tentatively TRBD1 (6 bases). The length of the CDR3 is 14 residues. The V gene's germline CDR1 is MDHEN and CDR2 SYDVKM. V was cut by 5 bases and J by 9 bases, with 17 bases left in between. CDR3 residues: CASSGSMPRGPQHF. CDR3 nucleotide sequence: TGTGCCAGCAGTGGGTCGATGCCCAGGGGGCCCCAGCATTTT.

The rearrangement links TRBV29-1 to TRBJ1-2; the match to TRBD1 covers 9 bases. The V and J ends lost 6 bases and 4 bases, in that order; junction bases with no gene match: 0. CDR3 length: 11 amino acids. Germline V CDR1 and CDR2: SQVTM, ANQGSEA. CDR3 DNA: TGCAGCGTGGACAGGGGCTATGGCTACACCTTC. It yields the protein CSVDRGYGYTF.

This clone was counted a few times. The rearrangement links TRBV7-9 to TRBJ2-2; D unresolved. Germline loops: CDR1 SEHNR, CDR2 FQNEAQ (reference sequence). The CDR3 totals 14 residues. V was pared by 6 bases and J by 1 base, with 9 bases between. The CDR3 sequence is CASRDGWNTGELFF. CDR3 nucleotides: TGTGCCAGCAGGGACGGGTGGAACACCGGGGAGCTGTTTTTT.

The CDR3 protein is CASSIAGQGSDTQYF. The CDR3 DNA reads TGTGCCAGTAGTATAGCAGGACAGGGGTCAGATACGCAGTATTTT. The genes are TRBV19 and TRBJ2-3; 9 nucleotides line up with TRBD1. The junction had 3 bases not matched to a gene; V was cut back by 1 base and J by 4 bases. Germline V gene lookup returns CDR1 LNHDA and CDR2 SQIVND (reference sequence). The CDR3 extends over 15 amino acids.

A few counts support this clone. This rearrangement joins TRBV7-8 to TRBJ1-2, with D tentatively TRBD1 (5 bases). The germline V and J ends were trimmed by 1 base and 6 bases, with 21 bases remaining between them. The CDR3 is 17 residues long. Germline CDR1 SGHVS, CDR2 FQNEAQ. The CDR3 loop is CASSLGSGGQGTNGYTF. In DNA form, the CDR3 reads TGTGCCAGCAGCTTAGGGTCTGGTGGTCAGGGAACGAATGGCTACACCTTC. Full variable domain (remainder filled in from reference TRBV7-8 and TRBJ1-2): GAGVSQSPRYKVAKRGQDVALRCDPISGHVSLFWYQQALGQGPEFLTYFQNEAQLDKSGLPSDRFFAERPEGSVSTLKIQRTQQEDSAVYLCASSLGSGGQGTNGYTFGSGTRLTVV.

The rearrangement joins TRBV6-5 to TRBJ1-2; 9 bases are a match to TRBD1. CDR1 is MNHEY and CDR2 is SVGAGI in the germline V gene. The CDR3 contains 14 residues. V shed 3 bases, J shed 4 bases, and the junction held 3 bases outside the gene matches. The CDR3 loop reads CASSYTGGVYGYTF. CDR3 DNA: TGTGCCAGCAGTTATACAGGGGGCGTCTATGGCTACACCTTC.

V and J are TRBV6-5 and TRBJ2-1; TRBD2 aligns across 8 bases. CDR1 is MNHEY and CDR2 is SVGAGI in the germline V gene. CDR3 length: 15 residues. J was trimmed by 6 bases and V by 2 bases; bases with no gene match: 6. DNA of the CDR3: TGTGCCAGCAGTTACCCGGGGGGGCCTCCCAATGAGCAGTTCTTC. As protein: CASSYPGGPPNEQFF.

V is TRBV7-2 and J is TRBJ2-7; 8 positions agree with TRBD1. There are 15 residues in the CDR3. V trimming: 1 base; J trimming: 3 bases; junction bases outside the gene matches: 5. Germline CDR1 is SGHTA and CDR2 is FQGNSA. CDR3 in DNA: TGTGCCAGCAGCTTAGATTTCGGACAGGGCTACGAGCAGTACTTC. Encoded protein: CASSLDFGQGYEQYF.

The rearrangement uses TRBV28 and TRBJ2-7; TRBD1 matches at 12 bases. This CDR3 comprises 15 residues. The germline V gene encodes CDR1 MDHEN and CDR2 SYDVKM. The V segment lost 1 base and the J segment 7 bases; nucleotides outside the gene matches: 5. This CDR3 is CASSLSGQGAEEQYF. CDR3 nucleotide sequence: TGTGCCAGCAGTTTATCGGGACAGGGGGCGGAGGAGCAGTACTTC.

This clone was seen once. CDR3 region: CASSPGQGANSVSPLHF. The CDR3 nucleotides read TGTGCCAGCAGCCCAGGACAGGGGGCAAATTCCGTTTCACCCCTCCACTTT. V gene TRBV7-2 combines with J gene TRBJ1-6; 11 nucleotides match TRBD1. J gave up 9 bases and V 5 bases, and 12 bases lay outside the gene matches. Germline V gene sequence: CDR1 SGHTA, CDR2 FQGNSA. This CDR3 comprises 17 residues.

This CDR3 reads CASSQDPQGLGGEQFF. The CDR3 coding sequence is TGCGCCAGCAGCCAAGACCCACAGGGTCTTGGCGGTGAGCAGTTCTTC. The rearrangement links TRBV4-3 to TRBJ2-1, with a tentative D call TRBD1 (6 bases). Trimming pared 0 bases from V and 9 bases from J, leaving 18 bases between. This CDR3 is built from 16 residues. The V gene's germline CDR1 is LGHNA and CDR2 YSLEER.

Remarks on this clone: Compared with germline, one end of the junction differs, possibly owing to a read error. The chain uses TRBV7-7 and TRBJ2-3, with D perhaps TRBD2 (7 bases). The CDR3 loop spans 15 amino acids. Germline V CDR1 and CDR2: SSHAT, FNYEAQ (reference sequence). This chain's CDR3 is CASSRSAGALDTQYF. Here the CDR3 DNA reads TGTGCTAGCAGCCGAAGTGCGGGGGCCCTAGATACGCAGTATTTT.

This clone was found a few times. V gene TRBV4-1 combines with J gene TRBJ1-1; D unclear. This CDR3 has 17 residues. Germline CDR1 and CDR2: MGHRA and YSYEKL. V was trimmed by 2 bases and J by 1 base, leaving 17 bases between them. Written as DNA, the CDR3 is TGCGCCAGCAGCCAACTAGTGAGAGGACGGCGGAACACTGAAGCTTTCTTT. It codes for CASSQLVRGRRNTEAFF.

This clone has just one count. This chain uses TRBV28 with TRBJ1-2; 9 nucleotides align to TRBD1. Germline-derived CDR1 and CDR2 are MDHEN and SYDVKM. V lost 6 bases to trimming and J lost 3 bases; unmatched junction nucleotides: 8. This CDR3 comprises 15 residues. The CDR3 nucleotides are TGTGCCAGCAGCATACCCGGGACAGGGCACTATGGCTACACCTTC. Protein sequence: CASSIPGTGHYGYTF.

This chain connects TRBV19 to TRBJ1-1; D unclear. Germline lookup yields CDR1 LNHDA and CDR2 SQIVND (reference sequence). The CDR3 has 13 residues. V dropped 5 bases and J dropped 3 bases, with 10 bases sitting between them. The DNA of the CDR3 is TGTGCCAGTAGTCGCCCCTGGGACACTGAAGCTTTCTTT. Its translation is CASSRPWDTEAFF.

The V call is TRBV7-2, the J call TRBJ1-1; D not certain. CDR1 and CDR2 (germline): SGHTA, FQGNSA. This CDR3 is 13 amino acids long. The V gene lost 1 base and the J gene lost 3 bases, with 6 bases spanning the gap. The CDR3 DNA reads as TGTGCCAGCAGCTTAGGGGGAGACACTGAAGCTTTCTTT. This codes for CASSLGGDTEAFF.

This clone was counted only a few times. The chain recombines TRBV11-2 with TRBJ2-7; tentatively, D is TRBD1 or TRBD2 (6 bases each). V was shortened by 4 bases and J by 2 bases, with 24 bases between the two germline ends. The CDR3 runs 18 residues. The germline V gene encodes CDR1 SGHAT and CDR2 FQNNGV. CDR3: CASSSPLFAGGRAYEQYF. The CDR3 nucleotides are TGTGCCAGCAGCTCCCCTCTATTCGCTGGGGGGCGGGCCTACGAGCAGTACTTC.

This clone has just a few counts. V is TRBV7-9 and J is TRBJ1-1, with D possibly matching TRBD1 (6 bases). V was clipped by 6 bases and J by 5 bases, with 19 bases between them. This CDR3 is 15 amino acids long. The germline gives CDR1 SEHNR, CDR2 FQNEAQ (reference sequence). CDR3 sequence: CASSLNAGARTEAFF. The CDR3 nucleotides read TGTGCCAGCAGTCTTAACGCGGGGGCGCGGACTGAAGCTTTCTTT.

This chain links TRBV6-1 with TRBJ1-2, with TRBD1 as a possible D gene (5 bases). CDR1 and CDR2 (germline): MNHNS, SASEGT. V was pared by 2 bases and J by 5 bases, with 12 bases between. The CDR3 runs 14 residues. CDR3 loop: CASSEQAGRYGYTF. DNA of the CDR3: TGTGCCAGCAGTGAACAGGCAGGGCGATATGGCTACACCTTC.

This chain uses TRBV24-1 with TRBJ2-1; D not resolved. Trimming left V 1 base short and J 13 bases short, with 10 bases between. The CDR3 totals 12 residues. Germline CDR1 reads KGHDR; CDR2 reads SFDVKD. CDR3 sequence: CATSDFTSPQFF. The DNA for the CDR3 is TGTGCCACCAGTGATTTTACGTCACCTCAGTTCTTC.

The CDR3 DNA follows: TGTGCCAGCAGCCTCTCACATAATGAAAAACTGTTTTTT. Protein product: CASSLSHNEKLFF. The chain has TRBV28 and TRBJ1-4; no reliable D call. CDR1 and CDR2 (germline): MDHEN, SYDVKM. V dropped 6 bases and J dropped 4 bases, with 9 bases sitting between them. The CDR3 length is 13 residues.

This chain connects TRBV11-2 to TRBJ1-6, with 8 bases aligning to TRBD1. This CDR3 comprises 14 residues. J was trimmed by 13 bases and V by 4 bases; bases with no gene match: 9. CDR1 is SGHAT and CDR2 is FQNNGV in the germline V gene. For the CDR3, the DNA is TGTGCCAGCAGCTCAGGACAGGGTCCGGGTCCCCTCCACTTT. It is translated as CASSSGQGPGPLHF.

The chain couples TRBV7-8 to TRBJ2-7; D gene unclear. This CDR3 has 13 amino acids. V lost 2 bases, J lost 6 bases, and 11 bases lay in between. Germline CDR1 SGHVS, CDR2 FQNEAQ. CDR3 sequence reads: CASSLSWGSEQYF. CDR3 in DNA: TGTGCCAGCAGCTTATCTTGGGGATCCGAGCAGTACTTC. Full variable domain (missing parts from reference TRBV7-8 and TRBJ2-7): GAGVSQSPRYKVAKRGQDVALRCDPISGHVSLFWYQQALGQGPEFLTYFQNEAQLDKSGLPSDRFFAERPEGSVSTLKIQRTQQEDSAVYLCASSLSWGSEQYFGPGTRLTVT.

The rearrangement uses TRBV5-5 and TRBJ2-3; a weak D match, TRBD2 (5 bases). V was trimmed by 0 bases and J by 0 bases, leaving 8 bases between them. The CDR3 is made up of 15 amino acids. In germline, CDR1 is SGHKS, CDR2 YYEKEE (reference sequence). CDR3 sequence: CASSLGWTSTDTQYF. CDR3 DNA sequence: TGTGCCAGCAGCTTGGGGTGGACTAGCACAGATACGCAGTATTTT.

V and J are TRBV7-2 and TRBJ1-1, with TRBD1 as a possible D gene (6 bases). The CDR3 loop spans 13 amino acids. Per germline, CDR1 SGHTA and CDR2 FQGNSA. Trimming stripped 6 bases from V and 0 bases from J, with 8 bases between. The CDR3: CASRGQLNTEAFF. For the CDR3, the DNA is TGTGCCAGCAGAGGACAGTTGAACACTGAAGCTTTCTTT.

The chain couples TRBV7-9 to TRBJ1-6; TRBD1 might be the D (5 bases). CDR3 length: 13 residues. V was trimmed by 1 base and J by 9 bases, leaving 7 bases between them. CDR1 and CDR2 (germline): SEHNR, FQNEAQ (reference sequence). The CDR3 DNA reads TGTGCCAGCAGCTTAGGGGACCCTTCACCCCTCCACTTT. It codes for CASSLGDPSPLHF.

This chain links TRBV18 with TRBJ1-2, with no clear D. Germline V gene data show CDR1 as KGHSH and CDR2 as LQKENI. The CDR3 loop spans 14 amino acids. The ends were cut back, 1 base at V and 3 bases at J, with 9 bases in the middle. As DNA, the CDR3 is TGTGCCAGCTCACCACAGGACTCTTACTATGGCTACACCTTC. It encodes CASSPQDSYYGYTF.

CDR3 DNA: TGCAGCGTTGAAGACACAGCCCTTAACGTCTATGGCTACACCTTC. Translating gives CSVEDTALNVYGYTF. This chain joins TRBV29-1 and TRBJ1-2; D is uncertain. Trimming took 0 bases from V and 4 from J, leaving 15 bases between them. Per germline, CDR1 SQVTM and CDR2 ANQGSEA. The CDR3 runs 15 residues.